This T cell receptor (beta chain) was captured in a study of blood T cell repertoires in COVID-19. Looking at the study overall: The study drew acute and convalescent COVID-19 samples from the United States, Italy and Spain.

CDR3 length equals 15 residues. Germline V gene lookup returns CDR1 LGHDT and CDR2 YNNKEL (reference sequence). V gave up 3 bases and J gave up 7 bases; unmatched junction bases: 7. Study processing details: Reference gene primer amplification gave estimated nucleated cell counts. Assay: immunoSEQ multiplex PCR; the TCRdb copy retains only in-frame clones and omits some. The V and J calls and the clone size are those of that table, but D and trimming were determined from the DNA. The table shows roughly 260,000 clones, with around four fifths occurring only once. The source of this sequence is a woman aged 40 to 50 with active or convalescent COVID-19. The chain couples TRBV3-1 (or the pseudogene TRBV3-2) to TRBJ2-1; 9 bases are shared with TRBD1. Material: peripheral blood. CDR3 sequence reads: CASSQTGGFWNEQFF. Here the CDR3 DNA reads TGTGCCAGCAGCCAGACAGGGGGGTTCTGGAATGAGCAGTTCTTC.